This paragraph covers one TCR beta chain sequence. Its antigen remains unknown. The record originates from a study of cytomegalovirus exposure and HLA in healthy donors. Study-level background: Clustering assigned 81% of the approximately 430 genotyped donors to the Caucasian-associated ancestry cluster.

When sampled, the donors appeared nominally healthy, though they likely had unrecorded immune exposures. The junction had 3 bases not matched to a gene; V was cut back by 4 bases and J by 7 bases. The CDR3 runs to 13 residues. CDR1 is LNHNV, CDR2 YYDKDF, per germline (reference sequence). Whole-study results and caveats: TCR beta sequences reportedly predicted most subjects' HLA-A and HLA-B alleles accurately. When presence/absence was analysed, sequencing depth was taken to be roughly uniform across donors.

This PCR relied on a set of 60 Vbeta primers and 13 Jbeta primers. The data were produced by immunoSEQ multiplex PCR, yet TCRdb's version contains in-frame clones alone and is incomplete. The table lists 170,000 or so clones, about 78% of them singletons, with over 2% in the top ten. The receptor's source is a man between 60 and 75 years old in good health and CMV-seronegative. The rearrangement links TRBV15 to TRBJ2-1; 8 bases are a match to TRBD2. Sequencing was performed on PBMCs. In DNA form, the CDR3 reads TGTGCCACCAGCACCGGGGGGGCGAATGAGCAGTTCTTC. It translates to CATSTGGANEQFF.